The T cell receptor beta chain described here comes from a study of blood T cells in healthy people across ages. Study-wide points: A roughly linear fall in TCR beta diversity per million T cells was seen with increasing age. Donors of long life had a larger count of naive CD4+ cells and greater diversity than aged donors. The percentage of naive T cells correlated strongly with TCR beta diversity.

Regarding this clonotype: Its antigen remains unidentified.

Primers used in a second PCR of roughly 7 to 12 cycles were a sample-barcoded 5' primer and a J-beta primer mix. TCRdb reprocessed the 5' RACE reads via MiXCR and lists one record per CDR3 protein. Here the sample spans 850,000 to 1,000,000 distinct CDR3 sequences, 48% being singletons. This CDR3 has 12 residues. This chain joins TRBV12-3 or TRBV12-4 and TRBJ2-4; 8 bases map to TRBD2. The end of the DNA aligns better with TRBJ2-7, so the J call may be wrong. Material: blood. This clonotype was sampled from a man aged 30 to 45 in good health. The CDR3 spells CASRGLGFEQYF. As DNA, the CDR3 is TGTGCCAGCAGGGGACTAGGTTTCGAGCAGTACTTC.